Here is one TCR beta chain with its context. The entry originates in a study of shared T cell receptors in the human thymus. The CDR3 consists of 14 residues. The V end was cut by 4 bases, the J end by 0 bases, with 10 bases between. Germline lookup yields CDR1 SGHRS and CDR2 YFSETQ. The assay was immunoSEQ multiplex PCR, and TCRdb's table has in-frame clones only and misses some. The top ten clones hold about 0.013% of a sample with hundreds of thousands of clones, roughly 74% of them seen once. These same records also appear under a second study, on human thymus T cells. That source notes: Thymic repertoires overlap heavily among unrelated individuals, related research has reported.

Sequenced material: thymocytes. The receptor was isolated from a boy less than two years old with a congenital heart defect. The rearrangement links TRBV5-1 to TRBJ1-2; D remains unclear. CDR3 in DNA: TGCGCCAGCAGCGCCGACGGGGCTAACTATGGCTACACCTTC. Amino acids: CASSADGANYGYTF.